This entry concerns a single T cell receptor beta chain. Its specificity is not known. Indicated treatment: AdE1-LMPpoly-expanded autologous EBV-specific T-cell therapy followed by anti-PD-1 nivolumab. Sequencing used immunoSEQ multiplex PCR; TCRdb keeps in-frame clones, though not all of them. The table lists approximately 21,000 clones, 84% of them singletons. This sample was included in a study of EBV T-cell therapy then PD-1 blockade in nasopharyngeal carcinoma. V lost 0 bases and J 8 bases, leaving 13 bases between the germline ends. This CDR3 has 14 residues. The germline CDR1 and CDR2 sequences are MGHRA and YSYEKL.

Sample: CD8+ T cells from blood, taken at approximately day 64 from a patient whose treatment included autologous EBV-specific T cells and nivolumab. The TCR was taken from a man aged 35-49 years with nasopharyngeal carcinoma. J is TRBJ1-2 and V is TRBV4-1; unclear D gene. The CDR3 sequence is CASSQDLGRGGYTF. The CDR3 DNA follows: TGCGCCAGCAGCCAAGACCTGGGGAGAGGCGGCTACACCTTC.